These T cell receptor beta chains were read from a single sample in a study of blood T cell repertoires in COVID-19. Measured with immunoSEQ multiplex PCR; TCRdb has only the in-frame clones, and not every one. The repertoire includes about 68,000 clones, roughly 85% of them detected once, and 1.4% to 1.5% sits in the top ten. Sequenced sample: peripheral blood. Receptors originate from an older woman with acute or convalescent COVID-19. CDR3s leave out the opening cysteine and the closing phenylalanine or tryptophan. A D gene is named only where the DNA matches it firmly.

NA TRBJ1-5 TRBV12-3/TRBV12-4 ASRGGNQPQH
NA TRBJ1-1 TRBV25-1 ATRTRTGIYTEAF
NA TRBJ2-7 TRBV2 ASSDLGLYEQY
NA TRBJ2-2 TRBV10-1 ASSENRVTGELF
TRBD1 TRBJ1-2 TRBV5-6 ASSRVDRVVHPYGYT
TRBD1 TRBJ2-7 TRBV30 AWSSGQGAPYEQY
NA TRBJ2-7 TRBV24-1 ATSDFGDSYVQY
TRBD1 TRBJ1-4 TRBV25-1 ASRRQGGTNEKLF
TRBD1 TRBJ1-1 TRBV6-5 ASKPGGRRTEAF
TRBD1 TRBJ1-1 TRBV29-1 SAAAGQRMNTEAF
NA TRBJ1-2 TRBV19 ASSISGDYGYT
NA TRBJ1-2 TRBV23-1 ASSPRRGHNYGYT
TRBD2 TRBJ2-1 TRBV7-2 ASSLGGLAGAPTEQF
NA TRBJ2-1 TRBV7-9 ASSYGASYNEQF
TRBD1 TRBJ2-7 TRBV12-3/TRBV12-4 ASSTGVEQY
TRBD1 TRBJ1-5 TRBV2 ASRETGVGNQPQH
NA TRBJ1-5 TRBV19 ASSIQGSQPQH
TRBD1 TRBJ1-1 TRBV7-6 ASSSGMGQGLNTEAF
TRBD1 TRBJ1-1 TRBV10-2 ASRGQGANTEAF
NA TRBJ1-1 TRBV6-5 ASSSHGNTEAF
TRBD1 TRBJ2-3 TRBV19 ASSMGQRQY
TRBD2 TRBJ2-1 TRBV12-3/TRBV12-4 ASTLTSGREQF
NA TRBJ2-5 TRBV7-3 ASSLGFRGNQETQY
NA TRBJ1-6 TRBV6-5 ASSQGGGWSPLH
NA TRBJ1-2 TRBV3-1/TRBV3-2 ASSQAQGPNYGYT
NA TRBJ1-5 TRBV19 ASSASDQGRFNQPQH
TRBD2 TRBJ2-3 TRBV7-3 ASSSSGGAHTQY
NA TRBJ1-3 TRBV4-2 ASSQKTISGNTIY
NA TRBJ1-1 TRBV2 ASSEGQPVGAF
NA TRBJ2-5 TRBV7-2 ASSWRGGGSGTQY
NA TRBJ2-7 TRBV28 ASSWAVSYEQY
TRBD1 TRBJ1-2 TRBV5-5 ASSDQGQGIIGYT
NA TRBJ2-1 TRBV5-1 ASSLPETSYNEQF
TRBD1 TRBJ1-1 TRBV19 ASKTDRGHTEAF
NA TRBJ1-1 TRBV10-3 AITVSWGVTEAF
TRBD2 TRBJ2-1 TRBV7-9 ASSHKTSGRAHEQF
NA TRBJ2-1 TRBV9 ASSVTGQLYNEQF
TRBD2 TRBJ2-3 TRBV19 ASGLAHTDTQY
NA TRBJ2-7 TRBV3-1/TRBV3-2 ASGAGTYEQY
NA TRBJ1-4 TRBV6-5 ASSYYSTNEKLF
NA TRBJ1-1 TRBV6-1 ASSEGGRGEAF
TRBD1 TRBJ1-6 TRBV9 ASSVDGTGNSPLH
TRBD1 TRBJ1-5 TRBV2 ASSRGQGLSQPQH
TRBD1 TRBJ2-3 TRBV29-1 SVGQISTDTQY
NA TRBJ1-4 TRBV15 ATSIITGKPNEKLF
NA TRBJ1-2 TRBV7-2 ASSLTAATNYGYT
TRBD1 TRBJ1-4 TRBV5-1 ASSPGQGARTNEKLF
TRBD1 TRBJ2-7 TRBV6-5 ASSYSQGAIYEQY
NA TRBJ2-2 TRBV6-6 ASSYSGQNTGELF
TRBD2 TRBJ2-5 TRBV5-1 ASSPGTSVSETQY
TRBD1 TRBJ2-2 TRBV9 ASSQDRGTGELF
NA TRBJ1-2 TRBV28 ASSFPRGRAGYT
TRBD1 TRBJ1-6 TRBV7-2 ASSPRTGRSSPLH
NA TRBJ1-5 TRBV18 ASSPGLSQPQH